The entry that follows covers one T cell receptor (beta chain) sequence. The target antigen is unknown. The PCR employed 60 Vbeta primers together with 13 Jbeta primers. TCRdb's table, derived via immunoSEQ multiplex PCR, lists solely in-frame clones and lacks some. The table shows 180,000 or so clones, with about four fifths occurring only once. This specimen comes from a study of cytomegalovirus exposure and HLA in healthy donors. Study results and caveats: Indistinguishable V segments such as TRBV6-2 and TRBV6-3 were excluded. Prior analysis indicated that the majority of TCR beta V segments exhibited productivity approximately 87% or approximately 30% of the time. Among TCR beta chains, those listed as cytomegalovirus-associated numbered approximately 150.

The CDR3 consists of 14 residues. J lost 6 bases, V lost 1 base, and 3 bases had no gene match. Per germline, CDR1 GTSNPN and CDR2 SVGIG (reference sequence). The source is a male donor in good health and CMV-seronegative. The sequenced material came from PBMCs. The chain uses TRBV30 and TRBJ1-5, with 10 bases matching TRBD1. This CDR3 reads CAWSGTGGRQPQHF. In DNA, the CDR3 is TGTGCCTGGAGTGGGACAGGGGGGCGTCAGCCCCAGCATTTT. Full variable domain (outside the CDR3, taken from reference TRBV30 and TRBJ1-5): SQTIHQWPATLVQPVGSPLSLECTVEGTSNPNLYWYRQAAGRGLQLLFYSVGIGQISSEVPQNLSASRPQDRQFILSSKKLLLSDSGFYLCAWSGTGGRQPQHFGDGTRLSIL.